Listed below are T cell receptor beta chains from one sample, sequenced in a study of post-analysis software for immune sequencing data. From the PCR reads, TCRdb called clonotypes with MiXCR, one entry per CDR3 protein. The sample has about 540,000 distinct CDR3 sequences, approximately 31% seen once. Sequenced: blood. The receptors originated from a girl under 18 with multiple sclerosis. CDR3s include the opening cysteine and the closing phenylalanine or tryptophan.

V,CDR3
TRBV3-1,CASSQLGLHYGYTF
TRBV12-3/TRBV12-4,CASSIRQGTDMQYF
TRBV29-1,CSARTGPRGGGYTF
TRBV3-1,CASSHWERAKNIQYF
TRBV20-1,CSATAGDEQYF
TRBV5-1,CASSLSSRTNYGYTF
TRBV5-8,CASSAWVGTDTQYF
TRBV19,CASNPRDSETQYF
TRBV20-1,CSATNNELAGGPAGDTQYF
TRBV29-1,CSVIAGGADTQYF
TRBV11-2,CASSPGGGLLSTDTQYF
TRBV3-1,CASSPRGIRNSPLHF
TRBV5-1,CASSWLTGFEQFF
TRBV20-1,CSAPFGASPYEQYF
TRBV7-9,CASSFEAGTEQFF
TRBV7-9,CASSLEQGAQHF
TRBV11-2,CASSPPHNRDTEAFF
TRBV5-1,CASSSDSRNYGYTF
TRBV4-1,CASSPGPRGPRTGELFF
TRBV11-3,CASSLAPLGGQYF
TRBV28,CASTLRGQGMAQYF
TRBV4-1,CASSQAPGWDTQYF
TRBV4-1,CASSAPGQGVYEQYF
TRBV20-1,CSASSLLNLRETQYF
TRBV5-1,CASSFSQGGDTQYF
TRBV25-1,CTSSEWTAGNTEAFF
TRBV29-1,CSVRPGHYEQYF
TRBV27,CASSLVPGAGYEQYF
TRBV6-5,CASRNGGFGHTF
TRBV9,CASSGGLEETQYF
TRBV5-1,CASSLEGLVGDGLAKNIQYF
TRBV20-1,CSARAYGIDSIKGSTDTQYF
TRBV7-3,CASSQNAGDNSPLHF
TRBV7-3,CASSLAGGPYTQYF
TRBV5-6,CASTPSWGPDTQYF
TRBV5-6,CASSLNRRDRVDNEQFF
TRBV6-1,CATQWGRGETQYF
TRBV20-1,CSAVDSSNQPQHF
TRBV29-1,CSVETHSNQPQHF
TRBV12-3/TRBV12-4,CASTQTGGAGQPQHF
TRBV5-6,CASRWGYSGANVLTF
TRBV10-1,CASSESGALGANVLTF
TRBV3-1,CASSQGRGGETQYF
TRBV6-2/TRBV6-3,CATQNRGGKSGNQPQHF
TRBV7-9,CASSLAGVLTEAFF
TRBV4-1,CASSHPPFKSGDSLYEQYF
TRBV10-3,CAISEEAGEANYGYTF
TRBV20-1,CSALGTGDEQYF
TRBV29-1,CSGDRGSNNEQFF
TRBV29-1,CSATSLMNTEAFF
TRBV28,CARLLSDTEAFF
TRBV6-1,CASSAAGVDTQYF
TRBV5-1,CASSLVGTGITDTQYF
TRBV5-6,CASSRLPRRADTQYF
TRBV4-1,CAGSQEPGAGYGYTF
TRBV29-1,CSVLTGLNEQFF
TRBV5-5,CASSSRQGLSNYGYTF